The 9 T cell receptor beta chains below come from one sample, sequenced in a study of identical twins. TCRdb called the 5' RACE reads again in MiXCR, with one record for every CDR3 protein. The profile shows a few hundred thousand distinct CDR3 sequences, around 8.3% of them singletons. The sample also formed part of further work on yellow fever vaccine responses in identical twins.

The specimen was CD8+ T cells sorted from blood. These receptors were collected from a young woman in good health.

The gene calls are TRBV12-3 or TRBV12-4 and TRBJ1-1, with D possibly being TRBD1 (5 bases). This CDR3 spans 15 amino acids. Trimming removed 3 bases from V and 3 bases from J, with 14 bases in between. CDR3 amino acids: CASSFFGRGDTEAFF. The CDR3 DNA sequence: TGTGCCAGCAGTTTCTTTGGCCGAGGGGACACTGAAGCTTTCTTT.

This clonotype came up a few times. The chain couples TRBV6-2 or TRBV6-3 to TRBJ2-5, with TRBD2 matching 7 bases. This CDR3 has 16 amino acids. The ends lost 6 bases at V and 3 bases at J; junction bases unmatched: 13. Germline-derived CDR1 and CDR2 are MNHEY and SVGEGT. The CDR3: CASRGEWRELKETQYF. The CDR3 DNA sequence: TGTGCCAGCAGAGGTGAATGGCGGGAGCTGAAAGAGACCCAGTACTTC.

This clonotype was counted ten times or more. The chain links TRBV11-1 to TRBJ2-5; D remains ambiguous. Trimming shortened V by 1 base and J by 1 base, and 13 bases separated the two germline ends. Germline V gene data show CDR1 as SGHAT and CDR2 as FQDESV (reference sequence). CDR3 length: 16 residues. CDR3 nucleotide sequence: TGTGCCAGCAGCTTAGTGAGATACGAACTCCAAGAGACCCAGTACTTC. Amino acids: CASSLVRYELQETQYF. Combining the CDR3 with reference TRBV11-1 and TRBJ2-5 gives the whole variable domain EAEVAQSPRYKITEKSQAVAFWCDPISGHATLYWYRQILGQGPELLVQFQDESVVDDSQLPKDRFSAERLKGVDSTLKIQPAELGDSAMYLCASSLVRYELQETQYFGPGTRLLVL.

This clonotype was picked up many times. The chain couples TRBV10-3 to TRBJ2-1; TRBD2 matches at 11 bases. The CDR3 has 15 residues. J lost 10 bases, V lost 3 bases, and 8 bases had no gene match. Germline V gene lookup returns CDR1 ENHRY and CDR2 SYGVKD. As DNA, the CDR3 is TGTGCCATCAGTGAAGGTAGCGGGGGGGCCCAGGAGCAGTTCTTC. It translates to CAISEGSGGAQEQFF.

This clonotype showed up just a few times. This chain joins TRBV4-1 and TRBJ2-7; no clear D. The V gene's germline CDR1 is MGHRA and CDR2 YSYEKL. The CDR3 sequence is 13 residues long. V shed 1 base and J shed 11 bases, with 15 bases lying between them. The CDR3 loop reads CASSQGHGFQEYF. CDR3 bases: TGCGCCAGCAGCCAAGGACACGGGTTTCAGGAGTACTTC.

This clonotype was recorded a few times. The chain uses TRBV7-3 and TRBJ2-3; 9 bases are shared with TRBD2. There are 18 residues in the CDR3. Germline values: CDR1 SGHTA, CDR2 FQGTGA. V dropped 2 bases and J dropped 2; count of bases not matched to a gene: 11. In DNA, the CDR3 is TGTGCCAGCAGCTTACGAGGTGGCGGGGGGGCCCCCACAGATACGCAGTATTTT. Its protein is CASSLRGGGGAPTDTQYF.

Only a few counts were recorded for this clonotype. The gene calls are TRBV27 and TRBJ2-1; D remains unclear. The germline V gene has CDR1 MNHEY and CDR2 SMNVEV (reference sequence). Trimming stripped 5 bases from V and 8 bases from J, with 13 bases between. The CDR3 length is 13 residues. CDR3 coding DNA: TGTGCCAGCAGTGACCGGAATGGAGATGAGCAGTTCTTC. Protein: CASSDRNGDEQFF.

This rearrangement joins TRBV6-1 to TRBJ1-2, with 8 bases fitting TRBD1. The V gene end was trimmed by 1 base and the J gene end by 6 bases; junction bases not matched to a gene: 16. This CDR3 has 18 residues. CDR1 is MNHNS, CDR2 SASEGT, per germline. In nucleotides, the CDR3 is TGTGCCAGCAGTGAAGGGACGGTCCTCAGGGGGCGCATGGATGGCTACACCTTC. Translating it yields CASSEGTVLRGRMDGYTF.

This clonotype occurred a few times. The chain uses TRBV29-1 and TRBJ2-1; 11 nucleotides line up with TRBD2. Germline V lookup: CDR1 SQVTM, CDR2 ANQGSEA. Trimming removed 7 bases from V and 0 bases from J; junction bases left unmatched: 11. The CDR3 has 17 residues. The CDR3 protein is CSATGTSGGSSYNEQFF. The DNA of the CDR3 is TGCAGCGCCACCGGGACTAGCGGAGGGAGCTCCTACAATGAGCAGTTCTTC.